Each of the 14 T cell receptor beta chains below was sequenced from the same sample in a study of identical twins. TCRdb reprocessed the 5' RACE reads via MiXCR and lists one record per CDR3 protein. The table records some 1,600,000 distinct CDR3 sequences, less than 40% of them present only once. Sequenced sample: cord blood. The receptors derive from a newborn girl in good health.

The V call is TRBV20-1, the J call TRBJ1-3, with 7 bases lining up with TRBD1. The CDR3 consists of 13 residues. The trim removed 5 bases at V and 3 bases at J, leaving 4 bases unmatched. CDR1 DFQATT and CDR2 SNEGSKA come from the germline V gene (reference sequence). As DNA, the CDR3 is TGCAGTGCTTCCAGGGGGAATGGAAACACCATATATTTT. It codes for CSASRGNGNTIYF.

This clonotype was picked up many times. The V and J genes are TRBV6-5 and TRBJ2-3; possibly TRBD2 for D (5 bases). Germline CDR1 MNHEY, CDR2 SVGAGI. This CDR3 is 14 amino acids long. The V end was cut by 0 bases, the J end by 4 bases, with 8 bases between. In DNA, the CDR3 is TGTGCCAGCAGTTACTCGACTATCTCAGATACGCAGTATTTT. Amino acids: CASSYSTISDTQYF.

The gene calls are TRBV20-1 and TRBJ2-7; 11 bases fit TRBD2. CDR1 and CDR2 (germline): DFQATT, SNEGSKA (reference sequence). V lost 3 bases to trimming and J lost 2 bases; unmatched junction nucleotides: 6. The CDR3 loop spans 15 amino acids. CDR3 bases: TGCAGTGCTAGCCGGACTAGCGGGCCTGCCTACGAGCAGTACTTC. Translated: CSASRTSGPAYEQYF.

This clonotype has just a few counts. The chain employs TRBV2 and TRBJ2-7; D might be TRBD2 (5 bases). Germline loops: CDR1 SNHLY, CDR2 FYNNEI. The CDR3 is 13 amino acids. The V and J ends lost 8 bases and 0 bases respectively, with 11 bases between them. The CDR3 loop is CASVRASSYEQYF. For the CDR3, the DNA is TGTGCCAGCGTGAGGGCCAGCTCCTACGAGCAGTACTTC. Filled out from reference TRBV2 and TRBJ2-7, the complete variable domain reads EPEVTQTPSHQVTQMGQEVILRCVPISNHLYFYWYRQILGQKVEFLVSFYNNEISEKSEIFDDQFSVERPDGSNFTLKIRSTKLEDSAMYFCASVRASSYEQYFGPGTRLTVT.

At least ten counts were recorded for this clonotype. The chain links TRBV7-2 to TRBJ2-3; D uncertain. Trimming took off 1 base at V and 0 bases at J, with 8 bases between the two ends. This CDR3 spans 15 amino acids. From germline, CDR1 is SGHTA and CDR2 FQGNSA. The CDR3 reads CASSLGPTSTDTQYF. The CDR3 nucleotides are TGTGCCAGCAGCTTAGGTCCCACTAGCACAGATACGCAGTATTTT.

The V call is TRBV5-1, the J call TRBJ1-1, with D uncertain. The CDR3 has 14 residues. V lost 4 bases and J 4 bases, leaving 14 bases between the germline ends. The germline CDR1 and CDR2 sequences are SGHRS and YFSETQ. This CDR3 reads CASSVAVLSTEAFF. CDR3 in DNA: TGCGCCAGCAGCGTAGCAGTGTTGAGCACTGAAGCTTTCTTT.

The chain uses TRBV7-2 and TRBJ2-7, with no clear D. V lost 5 bases to trimming and J lost 0 bases, with 11 bases between them. Germline lookup yields CDR1 SGHTA and CDR2 FQGNSA. The CDR3 covers 14 residues. The CDR3 DNA is TGTGCCAGCAGCGATGGACGCATCTCCTACGAGCAGTACTTC. Translating it yields CASSDGRISYEQYF.

The chain combines TRBV4-2 with TRBJ1-1, with D uncertain. CDR1 is LGHNA and CDR2 is YNFKEQ in the germline V gene. This CDR3 has 20 residues. The germline V and J ends were trimmed by 0 bases and 0 bases, with 23 bases remaining between them. The CDR3: CASSQDAVRPLLNMNTEAFF. The CDR3 region has the DNA TGTGCCAGCAGCCAAGATGCTGTCCGGCCTCTTCTTAACATGAACACTGAAGCTTTCTTT.

This chain uses TRBV5-1 with TRBJ2-1; D not certain. Per the germline V gene, CDR1 is SGHRS and CDR2 is YFSETQ. With 1 base removed from V and 0 bases from J, the gap between germline ends came to 11 bases. There are 16 residues in the CDR3. The CDR3 protein is CASSLRYLVSYNEQFF. The CDR3 DNA is TGCGCCAGCAGCTTGCGGTACCTCGTCTCCTACAATGAGCAGTTCTTC.

The genes are TRBV29-1 and TRBJ1-5, with D maybe TRBD1 (5 bases). There are 15 residues in the CDR3. CDR1 is SQVTM, CDR2 ANQGSEA, per germline. V shed 5 bases and J shed 4 bases, with 18 bases lying between them. Written as DNA, the CDR3 is TGCAGCGTTTGCACTGGGACGACCTTAAATCAGCCCCAGCATTTT. As protein: CSVCTGTTLNQPQHF. Together with reference TRBV29-1 and TRBJ1-5, the CDR3 gives the full variable domain: SAVISQKPSRDICQRGTSLTIQCQVDSQVTMMFWYRQQPGQSLTLIATANQGSEATYESGFVIDKFPISRPNLTFSTLTVSNMSPEDSSIYLCSVCTGTTLNQPQHFGDGTRLSIL.

The chain combines TRBV27 with TRBJ1-1, with unresolved D. Germline V gene data show CDR1 as MNHEY and CDR2 as SMNVEV (reference sequence). This CDR3 contains 14 residues. V was shortened by 6 bases and J by 2 bases, with 13 bases between the two germline ends. The CDR3 reads CASRPTGQNTEAFF. The CDR3 bases are TGTGCCAGCAGACCAACCGGCCAAAACACTGAAGCTTTCTTT.

This clonotype was recorded a few times. The CDR3 protein is CASRTSASEQYF. The CDR3 bases are TGTGCCAGCCGAACCAGCGCTAGTGAGCAGTACTTC. The V call is TRBV11-2, the J call TRBJ2-5; D uncertain. This CDR3 has 12 amino acids. From germline, CDR1 is SGHAT and CDR2 FQNNGV. V was cut by 8 bases and J by 11 bases, with 18 bases left in between.

This clonotype was observed many times. The rearrangement links TRBV5-1 to TRBJ1-2; tentative D call: TRBD1 (5 bases). The CDR3 loop spans 14 amino acids. Looked up from germline, CDR1 is SGHRS and CDR2 is YFSETQ. Trimming left V 1 base short and J 4 bases short, with 11 bases between. CDR3: CASSLFGARYGYTF. DNA for the CDR3: TGCGCCAGCAGCTTGTTTGGGGCTCGCTATGGCTACACCTTC.

The chain has TRBV28 and TRBJ2-3, with no clear D. Trimming cost V 3 bases and J 2 bases, with 9 bases left between them. Germline V gene data show CDR1 as MDHEN and CDR2 as SYDVKM. This CDR3 is built from 14 residues. The CDR3 nucleotides read TGTGCCAGCAGTTTTAGCTTCATCACAGATACGCAGTATTTT. Translated, it gives CASSFSFITDTQYF.